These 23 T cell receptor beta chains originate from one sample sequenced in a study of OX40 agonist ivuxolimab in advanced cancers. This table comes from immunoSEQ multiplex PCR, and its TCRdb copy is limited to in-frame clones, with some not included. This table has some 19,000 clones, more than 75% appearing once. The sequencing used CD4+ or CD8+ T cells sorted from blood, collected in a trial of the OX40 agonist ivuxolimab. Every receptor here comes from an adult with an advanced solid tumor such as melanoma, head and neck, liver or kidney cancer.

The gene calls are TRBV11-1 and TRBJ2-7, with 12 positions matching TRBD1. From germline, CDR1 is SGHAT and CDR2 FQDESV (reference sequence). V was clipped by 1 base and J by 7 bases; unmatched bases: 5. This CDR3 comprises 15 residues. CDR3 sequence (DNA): TGTGCCAGCAGCTTAGGGGACAGGGGGCGTAAAGAGCAGTACTTC. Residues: CASSLGDRGRKEQYF.

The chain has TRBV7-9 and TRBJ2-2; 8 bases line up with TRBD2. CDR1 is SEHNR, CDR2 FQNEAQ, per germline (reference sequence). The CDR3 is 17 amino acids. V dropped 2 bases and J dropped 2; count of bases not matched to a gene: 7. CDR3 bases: TGTGCCAGCAGCTTAAATAGCGGGGCGATTAACACCGGGGAGCTGTTTTTT. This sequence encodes CASSLNSGAINTGELFF.

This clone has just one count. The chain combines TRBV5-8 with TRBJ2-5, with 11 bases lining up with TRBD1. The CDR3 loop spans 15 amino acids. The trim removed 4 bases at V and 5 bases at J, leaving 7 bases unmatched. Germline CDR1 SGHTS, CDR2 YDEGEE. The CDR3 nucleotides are TGTGCCAGCAGCGCAGGACAGGGGGCTCCGGAGACCCAGTACTTC. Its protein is CASSAGQGAPETQYF.

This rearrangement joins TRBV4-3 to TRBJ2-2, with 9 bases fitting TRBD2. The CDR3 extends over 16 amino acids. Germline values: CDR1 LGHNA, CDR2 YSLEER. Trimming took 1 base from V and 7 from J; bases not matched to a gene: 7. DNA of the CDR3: TGCGCCAGCAGCCAAGCCTTAGCGGGGGCGGACGGGGAGCTGTTTTTT. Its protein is CASSQALAGADGELFF.

CDR3 sequence reads: CASVTGPYNEQFF. The CDR3 region has the DNA TGTGCCAGCGTCACAGGGCCCTACAATGAGCAGTTCTTC. The chain employs TRBV18 and TRBJ2-1; a weak D match, TRBD1 (6 bases). The germline V gene has CDR1 KGHSH and CDR2 LQKENI. The CDR3 totals 13 residues. The V end was cut by 8 bases, the J end by 2 bases, with 10 bases between.

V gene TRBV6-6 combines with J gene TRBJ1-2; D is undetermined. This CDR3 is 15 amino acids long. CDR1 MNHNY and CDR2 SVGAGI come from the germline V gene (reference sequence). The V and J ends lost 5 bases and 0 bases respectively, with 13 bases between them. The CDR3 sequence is CASSAQEPPNYGYTF. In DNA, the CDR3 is TGTGCCAGCAGTGCTCAGGAACCCCCTAACTATGGCTACACCTTC.

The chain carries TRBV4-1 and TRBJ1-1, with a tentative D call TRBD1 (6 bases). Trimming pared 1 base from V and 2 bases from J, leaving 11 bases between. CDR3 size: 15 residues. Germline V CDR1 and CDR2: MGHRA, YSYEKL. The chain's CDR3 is CASSQGGRGNTEAFF. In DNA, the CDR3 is TGCGCCAGCAGCCAAGGGGGCAGGGGAAACACTGAAGCTTTCTTT.

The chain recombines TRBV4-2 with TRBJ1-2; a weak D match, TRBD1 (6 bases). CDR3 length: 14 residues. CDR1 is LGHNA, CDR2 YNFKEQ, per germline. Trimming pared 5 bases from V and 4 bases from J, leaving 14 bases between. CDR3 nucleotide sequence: TGTGCCAGCAGCTTAGAGGGAGGGGGCTATGGCTACACCTTC. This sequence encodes CASSLEGGGYGYTF.

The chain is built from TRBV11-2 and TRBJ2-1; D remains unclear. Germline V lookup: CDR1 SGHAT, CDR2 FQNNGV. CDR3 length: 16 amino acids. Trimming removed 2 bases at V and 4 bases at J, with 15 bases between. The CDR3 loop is CASSLQIWVPYNEQFF. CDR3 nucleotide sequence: TGTGCCAGCAGCTTACAGATCTGGGTTCCGTACAATGAGCAGTTCTTC. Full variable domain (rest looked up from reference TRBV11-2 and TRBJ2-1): EAGVAQSPRYKIIEKRQSVAFWCNPISGHATLYWYQQILGQGPKLLIQFQNNGVVDDSQLPKDRFSAERLKGVDSTLKIQPAKLEDSAVYLCASSLQIWVPYNEQFFGPGTRLTVL.

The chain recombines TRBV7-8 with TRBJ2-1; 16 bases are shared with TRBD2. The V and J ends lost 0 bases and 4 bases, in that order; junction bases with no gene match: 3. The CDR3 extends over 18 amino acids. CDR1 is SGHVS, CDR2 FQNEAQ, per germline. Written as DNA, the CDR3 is TGTGCCAGCAGCTTAGCCGGGACTAGCGGGGGGGTGTACAATGAGCAGTTCTTC. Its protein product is CASSLAGTSGGVYNEQFF.

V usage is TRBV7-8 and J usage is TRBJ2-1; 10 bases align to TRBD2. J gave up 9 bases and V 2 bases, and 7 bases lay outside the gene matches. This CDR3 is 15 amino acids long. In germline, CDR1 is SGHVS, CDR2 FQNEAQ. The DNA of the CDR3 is TGTGCCAGCAGCTTATCAGCTAGCGGGGGCAGTGAGCAGTTCTTC. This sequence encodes CASSLSASGGSEQFF.

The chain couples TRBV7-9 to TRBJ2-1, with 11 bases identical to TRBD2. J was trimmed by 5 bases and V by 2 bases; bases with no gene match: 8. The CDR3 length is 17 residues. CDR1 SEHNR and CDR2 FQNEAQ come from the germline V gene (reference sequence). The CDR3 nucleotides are TGTGCCAGCAGCTTACTAGCGGGGGGTCTTTTAAACAATGAGCAGTTCTTC. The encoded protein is CASSLLAGGLLNNEQFF.

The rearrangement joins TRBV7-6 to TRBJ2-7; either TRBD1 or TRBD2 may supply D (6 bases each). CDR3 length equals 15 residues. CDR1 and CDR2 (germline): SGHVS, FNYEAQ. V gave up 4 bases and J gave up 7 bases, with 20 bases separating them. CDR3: CASSSPGGSGREQYF. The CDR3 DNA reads TGTGCCAGCAGCTCGCCCGGGGGCAGCGGTAGAGAGCAGTACTTC.

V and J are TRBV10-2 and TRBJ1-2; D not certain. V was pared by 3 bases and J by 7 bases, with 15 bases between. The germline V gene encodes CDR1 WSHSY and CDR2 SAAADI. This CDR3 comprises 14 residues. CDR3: CASSDFQTRGGYTF. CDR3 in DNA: TGCGCCAGCAGTGACTTTCAGACGCGCGGTGGCTACACCTTC.

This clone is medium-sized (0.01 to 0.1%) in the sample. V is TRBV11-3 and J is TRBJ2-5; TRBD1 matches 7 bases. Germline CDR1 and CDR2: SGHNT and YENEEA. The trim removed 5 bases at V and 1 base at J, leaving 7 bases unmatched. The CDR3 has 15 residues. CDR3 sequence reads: CASSTRQGGQETQYF. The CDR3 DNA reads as TGTGCCAGCAGCACTCGACAGGGCGGCCAAGAGACCCAGTACTTC.

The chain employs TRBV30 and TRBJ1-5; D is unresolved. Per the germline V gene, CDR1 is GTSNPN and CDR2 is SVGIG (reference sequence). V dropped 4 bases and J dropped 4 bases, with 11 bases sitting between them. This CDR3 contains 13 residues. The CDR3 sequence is CAWTTQQNQPQHF. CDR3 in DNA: TGTGCCTGGACCACACAACAGAATCAGCCCCAGCATTTT.

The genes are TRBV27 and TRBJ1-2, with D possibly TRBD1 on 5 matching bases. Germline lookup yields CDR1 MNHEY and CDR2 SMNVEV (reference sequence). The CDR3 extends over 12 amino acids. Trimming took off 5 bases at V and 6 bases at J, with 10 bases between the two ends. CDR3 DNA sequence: TGTGCCAGCAGTAGCCGGGGCCATGGCTACACCTTC. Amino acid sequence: CASSSRGHGYTF.

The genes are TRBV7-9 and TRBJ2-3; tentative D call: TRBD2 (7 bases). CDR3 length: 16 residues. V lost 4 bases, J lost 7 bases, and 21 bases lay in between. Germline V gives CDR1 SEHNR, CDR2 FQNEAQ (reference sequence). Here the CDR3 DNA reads TGTGCCAGCAGCTCTGCTGACGGGGGGCCGTTCAATACGCAGTATTTT. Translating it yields CASSSADGGPFNTQYF.

CDR3 DNA sequence: TGTGCCAGCAGCCAAGAACACCTCTATGGCTACACCTTC. Translated: CASSQEHLYGYTF. This rearrangement joins TRBV14 to TRBJ1-2; D gene unclear. The CDR3 contains 13 residues. V lost 0 bases to trimming and J lost 4 bases, with 6 bases between them. Germline V lookup: CDR1 SGHDN, CDR2 FVKESK.

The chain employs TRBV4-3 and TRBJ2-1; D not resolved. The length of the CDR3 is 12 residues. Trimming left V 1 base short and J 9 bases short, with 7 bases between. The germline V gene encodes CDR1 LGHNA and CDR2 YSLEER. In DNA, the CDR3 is TGCGCCAGCAGCCAAGTCCGCTCTGAGCAGTTCTTC. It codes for CASSQVRSEQFF.

The CDR3 DNA reads TGTGCCAGCAGTTTTATGGGACAGGGGATAAGAATGGATGAAAAACTGTTTTTT. Translated: CASSFMGQGIRMDEKLFF. The rearrangement uses TRBV27 and TRBJ1-4, with 10 bases fitting TRBD1. Looked up from germline, CDR1 is MNHEY and CDR2 is SMNVEV (reference sequence). The V and J ends lost 3 bases and 6 bases, in that order; junction bases with no gene match: 13. The CDR3 sequence is 18 residues long.

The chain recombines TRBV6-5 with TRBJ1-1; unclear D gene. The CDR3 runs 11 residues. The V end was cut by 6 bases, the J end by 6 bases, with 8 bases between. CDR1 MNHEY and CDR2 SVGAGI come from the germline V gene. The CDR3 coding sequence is TGTGCCAGCAGCCTCGGGTCTGAAGCTTTCTTT. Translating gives CASSLGSEAFF.

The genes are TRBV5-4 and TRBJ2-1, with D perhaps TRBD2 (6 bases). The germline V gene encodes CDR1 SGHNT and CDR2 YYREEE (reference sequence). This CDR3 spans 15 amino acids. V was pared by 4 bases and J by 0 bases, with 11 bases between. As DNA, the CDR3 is TGTGCCAGCAGCCCACGGGAGAGCTCCTACAATGAGCAGTTCTTC. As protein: CASSPRESSYNEQFF.